Each of the 15 T cell receptor beta chains below was sequenced from the same sample in a study of cytomegalovirus exposure and HLA in healthy donors. Produced via immunoSEQ multiplex PCR; TCRdb's table is partial and in-frame only. This table has 110,000 to 150,000 clones, almost 90% appearing once. The specimen was PBMCs. These receptors were collected from a woman aged 18 to 35 in good health and CMV-seropositive.

J is TRBJ2-3 and V is TRBV7-2; TRBD2 might be the D (5 bases). CDR3 length: 15 residues. The V end lost 2 bases, the J end lost 2 bases, and 11 bases lay between the germline ends. Per the germline V gene, CDR1 is SGHTA and CDR2 is FQGNSA. The CDR3 region has the DNA TGTGCCAGCAGCTTAAGGTCGGGGTCCACAGATACGCAGTATTTT. Residues: CASSLRSGSTDTQYF. Drawing the rest from reference TRBV7-2 and TRBJ2-3, the complete variable domain is GAGVSQSPSNKVTEKGKDVELRCDPISGHTALYWYRQSLGQGLEFLIYFQGNSAPDKSGLPSDRFSAERTGGSVSTLTIQRTQQEDSAVYLCASSLRSGSTDTQYFGPGTRLTVL.

This clone occurred once. V is TRBV5-4 and J is TRBJ2-1, with 16 positions matching TRBD2. Germline V gene sequence: CDR1 SGHNT, CDR2 YYREEE (reference sequence). V gave up 2 bases and J gave up 8 bases; unmatched junction bases: 1. The CDR3 loop spans 15 amino acids. As DNA, the CDR3 is TGTGCCAGCAGCTTCGGGACTAGCGGGGGGGATGAGCAGTTCTTC. Protein sequence: CASSFGTSGGDEQFF.

The V gene is TRBV5-1, the J gene TRBJ2-5; 14 bases are shared with TRBD2. From germline, CDR1 is SGHRS and CDR2 YFSETQ. With V trimmed by 3 bases and J by 2 bases, 0 bases remained unmatched. CDR3 length: 15 amino acids. CDR3: CASSWTSGGQETQYF. The DNA of the CDR3 is TGCGCCAGCAGCTGGACTAGCGGGGGGCAAGAGACCCAGTACTTC.

The gene calls are TRBV25-1 and TRBJ2-1; tentatively, D is TRBD1 (6 bases). Germline V gene data show CDR1 as MGHDK and CDR2 as SYGVNS. The CDR3 is 13 amino acids. Between the trimmed V and J ends, which lost 6 bases and 4 bases, there was a span of 10 bases. The CDR3 loop is CASRGTYYNEQFF. CDR3 in DNA: TGTGCCAGCAGAGGGACATATTACAATGAGCAGTTCTTC.

V and J are TRBV6-4 and TRBJ1-4; D call uncertain. Trimming shortened V by 9 bases and J by 5 bases, and 19 bases separated the two germline ends. CDR3 length: 15 residues. Germline V lookup: CDR1 MRHNA, CDR2 SNTAGT. CDR3 DNA: TGTGCCAGGACGGCAGGCGGGCAGCGAAATGAAAAACTGTTTTTT. Protein product: CARTAGGQRNEKLFF.

The chain recombines TRBV19 with TRBJ1-2; no definite D call. This CDR3 region has 14 residues. Between the trimmed V and J ends, which lost 2 bases and 5 bases, there was a span of 12 bases. The V gene's germline CDR1 is LNHDA and CDR2 SQIVND (reference sequence). CDR3: CASSIHNLAYGYTF. CDR3 in DNA: TGTGCCAGTAGTATACACAATTTAGCTTATGGCTACACCTTC.

This chain joins TRBV6-5 and TRBJ2-1; D is unresolved. Trimming removed 8 bases at V and 0 bases at J, with 11 bases between. CDR3 size: 14 residues. The germline V gene encodes CDR1 MNHEY and CDR2 SVGAGI. In DNA, the CDR3 is TGTGCCAGCGGATCTAGGAGCTCCTACAATGAGCAGTTCTTC. This translates into CASGSRSSYNEQFF.

This chain connects TRBV29-1 to TRBJ2-1; weak D call: TRBD1 (7 bases). V was pared by 6 bases and J by 0 bases, with 21 bases between. This CDR3 region has 17 residues. Germline assignment: CDR1 SQVTM and CDR2 ANQGSEA. CDR3 protein: CSVEKAGQFYSYNEQFF. CDR3 sequence (DNA): TGCAGCGTGGAAAAGGCGGGACAGTTCTACTCCTACAATGAGCAGTTCTTC.

This clone has only a few counts. The V call is TRBV28, the J call TRBJ2-2; 9 bases fit TRBD1. Germline V gene data show CDR1 as MDHEN and CDR2 as SYDVKM. This CDR3 has 15 amino acids. Germline trimming cut 4 bases from V and 6 bases from J; bases unmatched to any gene: 6. The CDR3 spells CASSYTGGSAGELFF. The CDR3 DNA is TGTGCCAGCAGTTATACAGGGGGCAGCGCCGGGGAGCTGTTTTTT.

A single count supports this clone. The V gene is TRBV5-4, the J gene TRBJ2-5, with TRBD1 identical over 7 bases. The CDR3 has 14 residues. Germline CDR1 reads SGHNT; CDR2 reads YYREEE (reference sequence). Trimming removed 4 bases from V and 2 bases from J; junction bases left unmatched: 5. The CDR3 loop is CASSPPGQQETQYF. CDR3 in DNA: TGTGCCAGCAGCCCGCCGGGACAGCAAGAGACCCAGTACTTC.

V gene TRBV19 combines with J gene TRBJ1-5; D is perhaps TRBD1 (5 bases). Per germline, CDR1 LNHDA and CDR2 SQIVND (reference sequence). V lost 4 bases, J lost 8 bases, and 18 bases lay in between. The CDR3 length is 15 residues. This chain's CDR3 is CASSSSTGVSKPQHF. As DNA, the CDR3 is TGTGCCAGTAGTAGTTCGACGGGGGTTAGTAAGCCCCAGCATTTT.

The CDR3 sequence is CASKLTDTNTGELFF. The CDR3 DNA follows: TGTGCCAGCAAGTTGACAGATACGAACACCGGGGAGCTGTTTTTT. The V and J genes are TRBV6-4 and TRBJ2-2, with TRBD1 as a possible D gene (5 bases). Per germline, CDR1 MRHNA and CDR2 SNTAGT. CDR3 length: 15 amino acids. V lost 7 bases and J 0 bases, leaving 12 bases between the germline ends.

This clone was counted between two and nine times. The chain joins TRBV19 to TRBJ1-2, with a weak D call TRBD1 (6 bases). The CDR3 sequence is 13 residues long. From germline, CDR1 is LNHDA and CDR2 SQIVND (reference sequence). V was pared by 6 bases and J by 3 bases, with 11 bases between. The CDR3 DNA reads TGTGCCAGTAGGACTACAGGGTACTATGGCTACACCTTC. This gives the protein CASRTTGYYGYTF.

The chain uses TRBV19 and TRBJ2-1; 9 bases agree with TRBD2. The trim removed 6 bases at V and 8 bases at J, leaving 23 bases unmatched. From germline, CDR1 is LNHDA and CDR2 SQIVND (reference sequence). This CDR3 spans 19 amino acids. The CDR3 here is CASSTLLMGGRASRDEQFF. The CDR3, as DNA: TGTGCCAGTAGCACCTTACTTATGGGCGGGAGGGCCTCGAGGGATGAGCAGTTCTTC.

The J gene is TRBJ2-7, the V gene TRBV7-8; TRBD1 aligns across 9 bases. The CDR3 loop spans 15 amino acids. From germline, CDR1 is SGHVS and CDR2 FQNEAQ. V shed 2 bases, J shed 2 bases, and the junction held 4 bases outside the gene matches. The CDR3 bases are TGTGCCAGCAGCTTACTCGGGACAGGGCCCTACGAGCAGTACTTC. This codes for CASSLLGTGPYEQYF.